Presented here are 8 T cell receptor beta chains from one specimen sequenced in a study of blood T cell repertoires in COVID-19. The assay was immunoSEQ multiplex PCR, and TCRdb's table has in-frame clones only and misses some. The sample holds 200,000 to 250,000 clones, 86% seen once. Source material: PBMCs or T cells enriched from blood (not recorded which). Every receptor here comes from a woman in her thirties who had been exposed to COVID-19.

The J gene is TRBJ1-1, the V gene TRBV5-5; 8 nucleotides agree with TRBD1. The V segment lost 3 bases and the J segment 5 bases; nucleotides outside the gene matches: 9. CDR3 length: 15 amino acids. Germline V CDR1 and CDR2: SGHKS, YYEKEE (reference sequence). CDR3 region: CASSYGTGRGTEAFF. In nucleotides, the CDR3 is TGTGCCAGCAGCTACGGGACAGGTCGCGGGACTGAAGCTTTCTTT. The variable domain in full, completed from reference TRBV5-5 and TRBJ1-1, reads DAGVTQSPTHLIKTRGQQVTLRCSPISGHKSVSWYQQVLGQGPQFIFQYYEKEERGRGNFPDRFSARQFPNYSSELNVNALLLGDSALYLCASSYGTGRGTEAFFGQGTRLTVV.

The rearrangement links TRBV15 to TRBJ1-2; D is unclear. V lost 8 bases to trimming and J lost 2 bases, with 18 bases between them. Germline CDR1 and CDR2: LNHNV and YYDKDF (reference sequence). The length of the CDR3 is 15 residues. CDR3 DNA sequence: TGTGCCACCCGAGCTTCAGAGGAAGTGAACTATGGCTACACCTTC. Protein: CATRASEEVNYGYTF.

This chain links TRBV30 with TRBJ1-4; TRBD1 might be the D (6 bases). Trimming left V 6 bases short and J 8 bases short, with 10 bases between. The CDR3 has 11 amino acids. Germline lookup yields CDR1 GTSNPN and CDR2 SVGIG (reference sequence). The CDR3 DNA reads TGTGCCTGCGGGACAATGGAAAAACTGTTTTTT. It codes for CACGTMEKLFF.

The rearrangement uses TRBV2 and TRBJ1-5; D might be TRBD1 (6 bases). Germline assignment: CDR1 SNHLY and CDR2 FYNNEI. CDR3 length equals 15 residues. Trimming took off 7 bases at V and 1 base at J, with 14 bases between the two ends. In DNA, the CDR3 is TGTGCCAGCAAGCCGGGACAAAAAAGCAATCAGCCCCAGCATTTT. Its protein product is CASKPGQKSNQPQHF.

The rearrangement uses TRBV4-2 and TRBJ2-2; TRBD2 agrees at 8 bases. The V segment lost 4 bases and the J segment 4 bases; nucleotides outside the gene matches: 8. CDR3 length: 16 amino acids. Germline loops: CDR1 LGHNA, CDR2 YNFKEQ. The CDR3 protein is CASSPTSAAVTGELFF. In DNA, the CDR3 is TGTGCCAGCAGCCCGACTAGCGCCGCGGTCACCGGGGAGCTGTTTTTT.

The chain has TRBV6-5 and TRBJ1-6; D unresolved. V gave up 0 bases and J gave up 0 bases, with 6 bases separating them. Germline V lookup: CDR1 MNHEY, CDR2 SVGAGI. The CDR3 has 16 residues. The CDR3: CASSYSGPSYNSPLHF. The CDR3 DNA follows: TGTGCCAGCAGTTACTCTGGCCCCTCCTATAATTCACCCCTCCACTTT.

CDR3 DNA: TGCGCCAGCAGTCAACAAGGGACAGGGGGCTCCTACGAGCAGTACTTC. As protein: CASSQQGTGGSYEQYF. The genes are TRBV23-1 and TRBJ2-7; 11 bases agree with TRBD1. TRBV23-1 is annotated as an ORF whose role is uncertain. The J segment lost 0 bases and the V segment lost 2 bases, leaving 3 bases of the junction unmatched. This CDR3 is built from 16 residues.

In this sample, this clone turned up once. The V call is TRBV9, the J call TRBJ2-2; tentative D call: TRBD1 (6 bases). CDR3 size: 16 residues. Trimming stripped 4 bases from V and 4 bases from J, with 17 bases between. Germline assignment: CDR1 SGDLS and CDR2 YYNGEE. The CDR3: CASSRQETRVTGELFF. The CDR3 region has the DNA TGTGCCAGCAGCCGACAGGAGACGCGAGTCACCGGGGAGCTGTTTTTT.